This entry is about one TCR beta chain. The CDR3 contains 17 residues. The V and J ends lost 1 base and 2 bases, in that order; junction bases with no gene match: 2. Germline V lookup: CDR1 SEHNR, CDR2 FQNEAQ (reference sequence). Preparing the TCRbeta library involved the use of unique molecular identifiers. TCRdb ran MiXCR on the PCR reads and lists one entry per CDR3 protein. The sample includes 500,000 to 600,000 distinct CDR3 sequences, around 27% seen only once; the top ten take about a third. This sample was included in a study of T-cell reconstitution after alpha-beta-depleted transplantation in children.

The TCR originated in a boy under three years old with Wiskott-Aldrich syndrome, due to receive a stem cell transplant. The sample in question was PBMCs, obtained before TCRalphabeta/CD19-depleted stem cell transplant. J is TRBJ2-1 and V is TRBV7-9; 13 bases align to TRBD2. DNA for the CDR3: TGTGCCAGCAGCTTAGGGGGACTAGCGGGAACCTACAATGAGCAGTTCTTC. This encodes CASSLGGLAGTYNEQFF.